Shown below are 24 T cell receptor beta chains from a single sample sequenced in a study of post-analysis software for immune sequencing data. These receptors' antigens are unknown. Carried by the TCR beta cDNA libraries were unique molecular identifiers. TCRdb reanalysed the PCR reads using MiXCR and keeps one entry per CDR3 protein. This table has roughly 600,000 distinct CDR3 sequences, 40% to 50% appearing once. Study findings and constraints: Higher frequency in patients than in controls was seen for about five TRBV segments, with TRBV5-6, TRBV5-1 and TRBV20-1 among them.

Input material: blood. The receptors shown here come from a girl aged 10-17 years with multiple sclerosis.

The chain recombines TRBV5-1 with TRBJ2-7, with 12 bases fitting TRBD2. Germline trimming cut 6 bases from V and 1 base from J; bases unmatched to any gene: 5. Germline V CDR1 and CDR2: SGHRS, YFSETQ. The CDR3 is 15 amino acids. DNA of the CDR3: TGCGCCAGCACAATGACTAGCGGGGGATCCTACGAGCAGTACTTC. It translates to CASTMTSGGSYEQYF.

The chain is built from TRBV28 and TRBJ1-1, with D possibly matching TRBD1 (5 bases). This CDR3 is 22 amino acids long. The germline V gene has CDR1 MDHEN and CDR2 SYDVKM. V was pared by 7 bases and J by 3 bases, with 39 bases between. Here the CDR3 reads CASNSERQVLGPLRNKYTEAFF. CDR3 nucleotides: TGTGCCAGCAATTCAGAAAGGCAGGTTTTGGGACCCCTAAGGAATAAGTACACTGAAGCTTTCTTT. The whole variable domain, remainder taken from reference TRBV28 and TRBJ1-1, is DVKVTQSSRYLVKRTGEKVFLECVQDMDHENMFWYRQDPGLGLRLIYFSYDVKMKEKGDIPEGYSVSREKKERFSLILESASTNQTSMYLCASNSERQVLGPLRNKYTEAFFGQGTRLTVV.

This clonotype has more than one count but fewer than ten. At one boundary the junction diverges from the germline segment, which might be a read error. The genes are TRBV12-3 or TRBV12-4 and TRBJ1-2; D gene ambiguous. This CDR3 has 13 residues. CDR3 in DNA: TGTGCCAGCAGGAACACAAGAAACTCTGGCTACACCTTC. Translating gives CASRNTRNSGYTF.

J is TRBJ2-5 and V is TRBV5-1, with a weak D call TRBD2 (5 bases). With 0 bases removed from V and 7 bases from J, the gap between germline ends came to 16 bases. This CDR3 is built from 15 residues. The V gene's germline CDR1 is SGHRS and CDR2 YFSETQ. The CDR3 DNA reads as TGCGCCAGCAGCTTGGAATATCTTCCCGAGGGGACCCAGTACTTC. Translated, it gives CASSLEYLPEGTQYF. The full variable domain, in which reference TRBV5-1 and TRBJ2-5 provide the parts outside the CDR3, is KAGVTQTPRYLIKTRGQQVTLSCSPISGHRSVSWYQQTPGQGLQFLFEYFSETQRNKGNFPGRFSGRQFSNSRSEMNVSTLELGDSALYLCASSLEYLPEGTQYFGPGTRLLVL.

The CDR3 is CASSYGAGQGLDEQFF. The CDR3 DNA is TGTGCCAGCAGTTACGGGGCAGGGCAGGGTTTGGATGAGCAGTTCTTC. J is TRBJ2-1 and V is TRBV6-5; weak D call: TRBD1 (5 bases). CDR3 size: 16 residues. The germline V gene encodes CDR1 MNHEY and CDR2 SVGAGI. V was trimmed by 2 bases and J by 8 bases, leaving 19 bases between them.

This clonotype was picked up a small number of times. The CDR3: CASSQMLSYEQYF. CDR3 in DNA: TGCGCCAGCAGCCAAATGCTTTCCTACGAGCAGTACTTC. The V call is TRBV4-1, the J call TRBJ2-7; D is unresolved. The V end lost 2 bases, the J end lost 1 base, and 6 bases lay between the germline ends. CDR1 and CDR2 (germline): MGHRA, YSYEKL. The CDR3 contains 13 residues.

The chain links TRBV7-3 to TRBJ1-4, with 8 bases aligning to TRBD1. Losses at the gene ends were 6 bases for V and 0 bases for J; bases not matched to a gene: 12. This CDR3 comprises 18 residues. Per germline, CDR1 SGHTA and CDR2 FQGTGA. The CDR3 loop is CASSWGQEGIATNEKLFF. The DNA of the CDR3 is TGTGCCAGCAGTTGGGGACAGGAGGGAATTGCAACTAATGAAAAACTGTTTTTT.

This clonotype was recorded once. The rearrangement joins TRBV10-3 to TRBJ1-1, with D tentatively TRBD1 (6 bases). V lost 0 bases and J 0 bases, leaving 8 bases between the germline ends. Germline V gene lookup returns CDR1 ENHRY and CDR2 SYGVKD. CDR3 length: 15 residues. The CDR3 loop reads CAISESHRVNTEAFF. CDR3 in DNA: TGTGCCATCAGTGAGTCCCACAGGGTGAACACTGAAGCTTTCTTT.

This clonotype turned up a few times. The J gene is TRBJ1-2, the V gene TRBV9; no reliable D call. The V end lost 2 bases, the J end lost 4 bases, and 18 bases lay between the germline ends. Germline V gene data show CDR1 as SGDLS and CDR2 as YYNGEE. The length of the CDR3 is 16 residues. The CDR3 loop reads CASSVGFFGAPYGYTF. CDR3 DNA sequence: TGTGCCAGCAGCGTGGGCTTTTTCGGTGCCCCCTATGGCTACACCTTC.

The V and J genes are TRBV5-1 and TRBJ2-1; D is unresolved. This CDR3 has 15 amino acids. Between the trimmed V and J ends, which lost 3 bases and 0 bases, there was a span of 10 bases. CDR1 and CDR2 from the germline V gene are SGHRS and YFSETQ. CDR3 region: CASSWRSSSYNEQFF. The CDR3 DNA follows: TGCGCCAGCAGCTGGCGGTCCAGCTCCTACAATGAGCAGTTCTTC. The whole variable domain, filled in from reference TRBV5-1 and TRBJ2-1, reads KAGVTQTPRYLIKTRGQQVTLSCSPISGHRSVSWYQQTPGQGLQFLFEYFSETQRNKGNFPGRFSGRQFSNSRSEMNVSTLELGDSALYLCASSWRSSSYNEQFFGPGTRLTVL.

V usage is TRBV20-1 and J usage is TRBJ1-1; a weak D match, TRBD1 (5 bases). The CDR3 length is 13 residues. Between the trimmed V and J ends, which lost 1 base and 5 bases, there was a span of 11 bases. Germline lookup yields CDR1 DFQATT and CDR2 SNEGSKA (reference sequence). DNA for the CDR3: TGCAGTGCTAGAGGGGGCGCGACAACTGAAGCTTTCTTT. Encoded protein: CSARGGATTEAFF.

The rearrangement joins TRBV5-1 to TRBJ1-6; 8 positions match TRBD1. V lost 4 bases, J lost 7 bases, and 10 bases stayed unmatched. The CDR3 sequence is 16 residues long. Germline-derived CDR1 and CDR2 are SGHRS and YFSETQ. CDR3 DNA: TGCGCCAGCAGCCCCGACAGGGGAGTTCGGAATTCACCCCTCCACTTT. Translating it yields CASSPDRGVRNSPLHF.

This chain links TRBV11-2 with TRBJ2-4, with D tentatively TRBD2 (6 bases). Trimming shortened V by 3 bases and J by 0 bases, and 12 bases separated the two germline ends. The CDR3 runs to 16 residues. Germline V CDR1 and CDR2: SGHAT, FQNNGV. CDR3 nucleotides: TGTGCCAGCAGCTTCCCGGGACTCCTAGCCAAAAACATTCAGTACTTC. It specifies CASSFPGLLAKNIQYF.

The chain combines TRBV6-5 with TRBJ1-2; no firm D call. Germline lookup yields CDR1 MNHEY and CDR2 SVGAGI. V lost 2 bases, J lost 8 bases, and 12 bases lay in between. The CDR3 extends over 13 amino acids. CDR3 sequence: CASSYSQIDGYTF. As DNA, the CDR3 is TGTGCCAGCAGTTACAGTCAAATCGACGGCTACACCTTC.

Regarding this clonotype: Likely a read error: the CDR3 ends without its conserved phenylalanine or tryptophan. This chain connects TRBV12-3 or TRBV12-4 to TRBJ1-2; the D is unclear. V lost 1 base and J 7 bases, leaving 4 bases between the germline ends. The CDR3 spans 11 residues. The CDR3 region is CASSLGFGYTC. DNA for the CDR3: TGTGCCAGCAGTTTAGGATTTGGCTACACCTGC.

This clonotype was seen more than once but under ten times. This chain links TRBV20-1 with TRBJ2-7, with D possibly called TRBD1 or TRBD2 (5 bases each). V was shortened by 1 base and J by 3 bases, with 10 bases between the two germline ends. The CDR3 length is 13 residues. The germline CDR1 and CDR2 sequences are DFQATT and SNEGSKA (reference sequence). Written as DNA, the CDR3 is TGCAGTGCTAGAGGAGGGACCAGCTACGAGCAGTACTTC. Translation: CSARGGTSYEQYF.

This clonotype was picked up a small number of times. The gene calls are TRBV4-1 and TRBJ2-1, with 9 bases that match TRBD2. CDR3 size: 17 residues. The germline CDR1 and CDR2 sequences are MGHRA and YSYEKL. J lost 0 bases, V lost 4 bases, and 7 bases had no gene match. The CDR3 nucleotides are TGCGCCAGCAGCCGACAACTAGCGGGTAGCTCCTACAATGAGCAGTTCTTC. Translation gives CASSRQLAGSSYNEQFF.

V is TRBV4-1 and J is TRBJ1-4; D remains unclear. CDR3 length equals 15 residues. CDR1 and CDR2 (germline): MGHRA, YSYEKL. Trimming stripped 1 base from V and 0 bases from J, with 6 bases between. CDR3 in DNA: TGCGCCAGCAGCCAAGGACTCGCAACTAATGAAAAACTGTTTTTT. Its translation is CASSQGLATNEKLFF.

The CDR3 loop reads CASSLGPFRAEAFF. CDR3 coding DNA: TGTGCCAGCAGCTTGGGGCCCTTTAGGGCTGAAGCTTTCTTT. The chain employs TRBV7-2 and TRBJ1-1; possibly TRBD1 for D (5 bases). The V end lost 3 bases, the J end lost 6 bases, and 14 bases lay between the germline ends. In germline, CDR1 is SGHTA, CDR2 FQGNSA. The CDR3 is made up of 14 amino acids.

The chain employs TRBV9 and TRBJ2-3, with 7 bases identical to TRBD2. In germline, CDR1 is SGDLS, CDR2 YYNGEE. The CDR3 length is 16 residues. With V trimmed by 3 bases and J by 0 bases, 7 bases remained unmatched. CDR3 protein: CASSAGVLASTDTQYF. The CDR3 DNA reads as TGTGCCAGCAGCGCCGGGGTACTAGCGAGCACAGATACGCAGTATTTT.

The chain uses TRBV15 and TRBJ2-7, with D hard to call. The CDR3 has 14 residues. V lost 2 bases and J 7 bases, leaving 15 bases between the germline ends. CDR1 is LNHNV, CDR2 YYDKDF, per germline (reference sequence). This CDR3 is CATSRRVEMGEQYF. The CDR3 DNA reads as TGTGCCACCAGCAGAAGGGTGGAAATGGGGGAGCAGTACTTC.

This clonotype has only a few counts. The chain is built from TRBV12-3 or TRBV12-4 and TRBJ1-5; unclear D gene. The CDR3 runs to 12 residues. V shed 4 bases and J shed 5 bases, with 6 bases lying between them. CDR3 residues: CASSSPDQPQHF. The CDR3 DNA is TGTGCCAGCAGTTCACCCGATCAGCCCCAGCATTTT.

The rearrangement uses TRBV12-3 or TRBV12-4 and TRBJ2-7; TRBD1 aligns across 9 bases. V lost 4 bases and J lost 0; bases outside the gene matches: 19. The CDR3 is 20 residues long. CDR3 nucleotides: TGTGCCAGCAGTTCAGAAGCTCCGGGACAGGGCATCCGATTCTCCTACGAGCAGTACTTC. Its translation is CASSSEAPGQGIRFSYEQYF.

This clonotype came up a few times. This chain uses TRBV5-1 with TRBJ2-7; TRBD1 matches 9 bases. V lost 3 bases, J lost 2 bases, and 3 bases stayed unmatched. Germline loops: CDR1 SGHRS, CDR2 YFSETQ. The CDR3 is 14 amino acids. The CDR3 sequence is CASSWDRETYEQYF. Here the CDR3 DNA reads TGCGCCAGCAGCTGGGACAGGGAAACCTACGAGCAGTACTTC.